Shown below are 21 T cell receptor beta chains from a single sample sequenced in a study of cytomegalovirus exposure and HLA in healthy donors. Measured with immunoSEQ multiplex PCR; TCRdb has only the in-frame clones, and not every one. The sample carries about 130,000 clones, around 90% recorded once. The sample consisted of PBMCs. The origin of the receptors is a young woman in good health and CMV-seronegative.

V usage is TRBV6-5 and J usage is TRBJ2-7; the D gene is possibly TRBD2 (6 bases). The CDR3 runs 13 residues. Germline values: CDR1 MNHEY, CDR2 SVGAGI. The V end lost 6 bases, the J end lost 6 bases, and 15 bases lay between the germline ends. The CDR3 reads CASRPGRLGEQYF. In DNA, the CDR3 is TGTGCCAGCAGACCGGGGAGGTTAGGCGAGCAGTACTTC.

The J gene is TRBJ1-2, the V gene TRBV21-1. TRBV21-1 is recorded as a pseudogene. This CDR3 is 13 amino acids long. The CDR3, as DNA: TGTGCCAGCAGCAAAACCCAAGTTGCGGGCTACACCTTC. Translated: CASSKTQVAGYTF.

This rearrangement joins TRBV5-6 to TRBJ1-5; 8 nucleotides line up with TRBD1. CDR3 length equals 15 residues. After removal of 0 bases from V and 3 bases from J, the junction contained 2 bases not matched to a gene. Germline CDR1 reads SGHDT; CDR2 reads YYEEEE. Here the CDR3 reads CASSLGTGFNQPQHF. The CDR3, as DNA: TGTGCCAGCAGCTTGGGGACAGGGTTCAATCAGCCCCAGCATTTT. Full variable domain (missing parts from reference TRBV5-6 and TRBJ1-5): DAGVTQSPTHLIKTRGQQVTLRCSPKSGHDTVSWYQQALGQGPQFIFQYYEEEERQRGNFPDRFSGHQFPNYSSELNVNALLLGDSALYLCASSLGTGFNQPQHFGDGTRLSIL.

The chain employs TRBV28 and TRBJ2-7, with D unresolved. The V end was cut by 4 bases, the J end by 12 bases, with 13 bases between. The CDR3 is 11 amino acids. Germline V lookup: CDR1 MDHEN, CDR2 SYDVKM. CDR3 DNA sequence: TGTGCCAGCAGTTCTAGGCCCTTCACGTACTTC. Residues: CASSSRPFTYF.

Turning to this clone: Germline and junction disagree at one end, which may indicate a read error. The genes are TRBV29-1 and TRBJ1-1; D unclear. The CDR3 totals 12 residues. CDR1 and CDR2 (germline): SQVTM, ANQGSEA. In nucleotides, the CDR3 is TGCAGCGTTTTTGGGCAGAACCCTGAAGCTTTCTTT. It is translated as CSVFGQNPEAFF.

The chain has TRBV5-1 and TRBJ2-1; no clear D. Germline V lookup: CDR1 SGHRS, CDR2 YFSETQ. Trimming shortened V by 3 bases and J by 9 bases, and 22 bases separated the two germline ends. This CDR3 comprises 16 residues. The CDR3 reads CASSSTATSAYREQFF. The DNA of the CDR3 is TGCGCCAGCAGCTCCACAGCTACAAGTGCATACCGTGAGCAGTTCTTC.

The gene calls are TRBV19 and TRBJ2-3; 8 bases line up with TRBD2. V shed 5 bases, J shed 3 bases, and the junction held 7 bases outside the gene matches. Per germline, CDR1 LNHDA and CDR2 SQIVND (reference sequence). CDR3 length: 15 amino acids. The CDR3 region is CASSFVSSGTDTQYF. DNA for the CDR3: TGTGCCAGTAGTTTTGTGTCTAGCGGGACAGATACGCAGTATTTT.

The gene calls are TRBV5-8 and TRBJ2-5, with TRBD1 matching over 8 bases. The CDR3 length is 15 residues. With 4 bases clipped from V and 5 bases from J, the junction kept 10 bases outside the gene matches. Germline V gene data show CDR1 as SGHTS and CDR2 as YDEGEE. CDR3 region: CASSQGQGQTETQYF. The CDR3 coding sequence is TGTGCCAGCAGCCAAGGACAGGGACAGACGGAGACCCAGTACTTC.

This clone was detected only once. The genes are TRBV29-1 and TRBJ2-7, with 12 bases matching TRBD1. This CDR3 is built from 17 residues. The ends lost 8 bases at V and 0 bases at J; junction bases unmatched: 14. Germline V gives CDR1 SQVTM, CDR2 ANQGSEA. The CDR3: CSIREGQGAKSSYEQYF. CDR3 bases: TGCAGCATTCGGGAGGGACAGGGGGCTAAGAGCTCCTACGAGCAGTACTTC.

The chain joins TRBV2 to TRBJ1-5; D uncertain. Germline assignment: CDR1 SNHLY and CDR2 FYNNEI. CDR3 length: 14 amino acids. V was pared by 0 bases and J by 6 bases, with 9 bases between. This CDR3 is CASSEALGLQPQHF. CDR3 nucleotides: TGTGCCAGCAGTGAAGCGCTGGGCCTTCAGCCCCAGCATTTT.

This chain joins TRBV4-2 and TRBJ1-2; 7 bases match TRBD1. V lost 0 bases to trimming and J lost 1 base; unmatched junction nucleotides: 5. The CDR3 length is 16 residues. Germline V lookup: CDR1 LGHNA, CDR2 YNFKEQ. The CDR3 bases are TGTGCCAGCAGCCAAGACAGGGGGACGTTTAACTATGGCTACACCTTC. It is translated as CASSQDRGTFNYGYTF.

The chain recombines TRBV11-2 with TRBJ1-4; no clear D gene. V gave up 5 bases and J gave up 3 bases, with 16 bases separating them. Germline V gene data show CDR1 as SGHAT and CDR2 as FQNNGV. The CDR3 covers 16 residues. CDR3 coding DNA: TGTGCCAGCAGCCCCCGTGGCGGAATTGCTAATGAAAAACTGTTTTTT. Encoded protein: CASSPRGGIANEKLFF.

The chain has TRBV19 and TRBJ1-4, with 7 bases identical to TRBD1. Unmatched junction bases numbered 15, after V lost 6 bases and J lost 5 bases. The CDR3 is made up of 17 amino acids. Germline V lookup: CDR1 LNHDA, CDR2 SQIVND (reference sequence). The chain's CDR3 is CASSGPLLGGRNEKLFF. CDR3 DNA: TGTGCCAGTAGCGGACCTCTGCTAGGGGGCAGAAATGAAAAACTGTTTTTT.

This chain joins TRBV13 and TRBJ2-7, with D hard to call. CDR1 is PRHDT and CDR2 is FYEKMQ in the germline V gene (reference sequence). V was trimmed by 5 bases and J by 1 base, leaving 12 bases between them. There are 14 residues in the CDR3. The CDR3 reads CASSAGSRSYEQYF. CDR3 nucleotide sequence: TGTGCCAGCAGCGCAGGATCCAGATCCTACGAGCAGTACTTC. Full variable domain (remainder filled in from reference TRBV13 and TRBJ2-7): AAGVIQSPRHLIKEKRETATLKCYPIPRHDTVYWYQQGPGQDPQFLISFYEKMQSDKGSIPDRFSAQQFSDYHSELNMSSLELGDSALYFCASSAGSRSYEQYFGPGTRLTVT.

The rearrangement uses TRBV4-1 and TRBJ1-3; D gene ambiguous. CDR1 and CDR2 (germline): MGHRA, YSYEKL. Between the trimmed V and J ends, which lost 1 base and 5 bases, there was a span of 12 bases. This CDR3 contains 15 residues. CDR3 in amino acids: CASSQVTGNRNTIYF. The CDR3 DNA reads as TGCGCCAGCAGCCAAGTAACGGGTAATAGAAACACCATATATTTT.

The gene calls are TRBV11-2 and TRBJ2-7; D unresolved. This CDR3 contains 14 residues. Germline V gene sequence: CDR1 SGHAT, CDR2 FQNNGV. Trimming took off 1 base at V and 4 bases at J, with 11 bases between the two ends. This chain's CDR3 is CASSLGGLEYEQYF. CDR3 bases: TGTGCCAGCAGCTTAGGAGGTCTGGAGTACGAGCAGTACTTC. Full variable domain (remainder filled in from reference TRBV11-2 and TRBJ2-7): EAGVAQSPRYKIIEKRQSVAFWCNPISGHATLYWYQQILGQGPKLLIQFQNNGVVDDSQLPKDRFSAERLKGVDSTLKIQPAKLEDSAVYLCASSLGGLEYEQYFGPGTRLTVT.

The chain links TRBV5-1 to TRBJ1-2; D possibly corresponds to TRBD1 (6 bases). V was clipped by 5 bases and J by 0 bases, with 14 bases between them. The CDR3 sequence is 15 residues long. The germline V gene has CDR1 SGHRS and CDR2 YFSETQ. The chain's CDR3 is CASRSGDGTNYGYTF. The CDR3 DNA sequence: TGCGCCAGCAGATCAGGGGACGGAACTAACTATGGCTACACCTTC.

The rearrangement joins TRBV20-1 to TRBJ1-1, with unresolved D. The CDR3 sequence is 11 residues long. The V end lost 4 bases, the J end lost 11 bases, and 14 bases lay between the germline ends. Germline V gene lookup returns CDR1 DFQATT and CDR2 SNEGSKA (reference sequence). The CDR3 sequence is CSAMDSPLAFF. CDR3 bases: TGCAGTGCTATGGACTCACCCTTGGCTTTCTTT.

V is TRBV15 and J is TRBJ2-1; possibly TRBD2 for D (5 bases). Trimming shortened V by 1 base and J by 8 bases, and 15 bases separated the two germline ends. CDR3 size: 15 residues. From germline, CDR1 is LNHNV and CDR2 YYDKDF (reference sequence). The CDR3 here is CATSRGGGLSDEQFF. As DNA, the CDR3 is TGTGCCACCAGCAGAGGTGGCGGGCTTAGCGATGAGCAGTTCTTC.

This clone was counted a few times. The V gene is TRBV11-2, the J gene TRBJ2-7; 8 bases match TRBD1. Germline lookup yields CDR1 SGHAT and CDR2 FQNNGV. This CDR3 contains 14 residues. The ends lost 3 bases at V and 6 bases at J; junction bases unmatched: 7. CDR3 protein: CASSFTPGGVEQYF. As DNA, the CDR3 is TGTGCCAGCAGCTTTACCCCAGGGGGCGTCGAGCAGTACTTC.

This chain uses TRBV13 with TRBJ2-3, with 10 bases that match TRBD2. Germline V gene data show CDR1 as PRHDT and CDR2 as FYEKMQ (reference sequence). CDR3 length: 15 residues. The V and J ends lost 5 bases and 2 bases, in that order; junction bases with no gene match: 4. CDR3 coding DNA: TGTGCCAGCAGCCCTGGACTAGCGGACACAGATACGCAGTATTTT. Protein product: CASSPGLADTDTQYF.